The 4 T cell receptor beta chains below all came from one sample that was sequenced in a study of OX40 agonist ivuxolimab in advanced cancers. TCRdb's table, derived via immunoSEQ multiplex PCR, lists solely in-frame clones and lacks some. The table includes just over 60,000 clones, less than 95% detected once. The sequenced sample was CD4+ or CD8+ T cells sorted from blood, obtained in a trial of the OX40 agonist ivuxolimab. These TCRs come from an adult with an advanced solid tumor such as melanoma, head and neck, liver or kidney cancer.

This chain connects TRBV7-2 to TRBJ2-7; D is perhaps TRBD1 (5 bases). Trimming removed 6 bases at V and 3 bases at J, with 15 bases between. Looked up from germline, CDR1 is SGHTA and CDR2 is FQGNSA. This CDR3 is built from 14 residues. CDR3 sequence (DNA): TGTGCCAGCAGTACCGGTGGACATAACTACGAGCAGTACTTC. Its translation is CASSTGGHNYEQYF.

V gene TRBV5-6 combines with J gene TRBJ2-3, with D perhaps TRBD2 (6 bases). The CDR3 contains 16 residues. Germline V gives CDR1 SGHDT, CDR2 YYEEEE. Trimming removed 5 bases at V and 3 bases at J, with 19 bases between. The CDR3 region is CASRPVNAGKTDTQYF. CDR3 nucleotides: TGTGCCAGCAGGCCCGTAAACGCGGGAAAAACAGATACGCAGTATTTT.

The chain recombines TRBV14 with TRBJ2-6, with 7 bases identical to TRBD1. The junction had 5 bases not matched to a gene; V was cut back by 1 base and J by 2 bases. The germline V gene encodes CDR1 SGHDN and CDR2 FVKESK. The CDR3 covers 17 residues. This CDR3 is CASSQAARGTGANVLTF. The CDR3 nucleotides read TGTGCCAGCAGCCAAGCCGCCAGGGGGACTGGGGCCAACGTCCTGACTTTC.

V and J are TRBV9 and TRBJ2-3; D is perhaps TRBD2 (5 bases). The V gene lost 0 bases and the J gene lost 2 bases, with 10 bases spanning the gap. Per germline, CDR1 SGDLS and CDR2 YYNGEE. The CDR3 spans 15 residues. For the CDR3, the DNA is TGTGCCAGCAGCGTAGCGGGAAGGCCCACAGATACGCAGTATTTT. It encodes CASSVAGRPTDTQYF.